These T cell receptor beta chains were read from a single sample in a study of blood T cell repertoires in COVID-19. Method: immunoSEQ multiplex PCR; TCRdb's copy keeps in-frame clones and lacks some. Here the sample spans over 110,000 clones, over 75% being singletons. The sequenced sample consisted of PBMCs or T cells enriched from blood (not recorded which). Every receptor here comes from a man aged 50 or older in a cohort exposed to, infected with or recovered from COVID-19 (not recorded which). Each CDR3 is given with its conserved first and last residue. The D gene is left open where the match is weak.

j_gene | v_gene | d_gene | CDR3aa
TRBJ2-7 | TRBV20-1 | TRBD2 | CSASPVLAGGPVGYF
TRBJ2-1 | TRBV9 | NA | CASSISGDTYNEQFF
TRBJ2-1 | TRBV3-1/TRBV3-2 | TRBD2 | CASSQGTRRGNNEQFF
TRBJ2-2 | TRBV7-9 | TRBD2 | CASSSLSTAGGPSGELFF
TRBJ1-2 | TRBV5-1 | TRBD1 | CASSLALGQGHGYTF
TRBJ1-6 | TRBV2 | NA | CASSRSRYNSPLHF
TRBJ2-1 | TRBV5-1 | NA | CASSLLTGSYNEQFF
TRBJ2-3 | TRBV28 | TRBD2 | CASSSGRTGTDTQYF
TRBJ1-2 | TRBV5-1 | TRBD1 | CASSFSEGALGGYTF
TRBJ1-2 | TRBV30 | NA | CAWSVTRNYGYTF
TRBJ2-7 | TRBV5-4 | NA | CASSPQGGLLYEQYF
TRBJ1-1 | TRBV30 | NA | CAWSWRDEAFF
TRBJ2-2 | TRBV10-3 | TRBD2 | CAIRWGTSYTGELFF
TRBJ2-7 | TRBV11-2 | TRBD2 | CASSLDGLAGYEQYF
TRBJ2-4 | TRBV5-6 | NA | CASTFGEGVAKNIQYF
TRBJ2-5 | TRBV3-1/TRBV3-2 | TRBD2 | CASSLVTSGPEETQYF
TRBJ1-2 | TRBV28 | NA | CASRDLGGGFYDYGYTF
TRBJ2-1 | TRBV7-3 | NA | CASTFGPSYEQFF
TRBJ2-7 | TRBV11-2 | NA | CASSLSMTREVSYEQYF
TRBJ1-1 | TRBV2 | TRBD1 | CAGGQGEKTEAFF
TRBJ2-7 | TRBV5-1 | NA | CASSEGATYEQYF
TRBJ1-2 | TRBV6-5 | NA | CASSQDIYLNYGYTF
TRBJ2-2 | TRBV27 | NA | CASSSAPAEYTGELFF
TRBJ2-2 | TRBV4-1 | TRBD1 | CASRDRVGGTGELFF
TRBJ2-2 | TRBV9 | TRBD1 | CASSVGETGHTGELFF
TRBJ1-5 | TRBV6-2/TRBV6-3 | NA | CASSYQDSGSQPQHF
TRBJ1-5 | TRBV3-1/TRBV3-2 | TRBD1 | CASSQGDSSNQPQHF
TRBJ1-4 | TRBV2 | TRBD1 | CASSSGGEKLFF
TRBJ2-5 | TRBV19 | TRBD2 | CASSIGGGAETQYF
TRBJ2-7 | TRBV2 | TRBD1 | CASREGQGLYEQYF
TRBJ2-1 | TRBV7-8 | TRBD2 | CASSRETSGHYNEQFF
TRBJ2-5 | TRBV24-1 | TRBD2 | CATSAGRLAGGKPSQETQYF
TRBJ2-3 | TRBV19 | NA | CASSIGPVDTQYF
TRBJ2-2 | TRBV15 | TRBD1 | CATGQGYTGELFF
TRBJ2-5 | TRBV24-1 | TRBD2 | CATSDGTSGRPQYF
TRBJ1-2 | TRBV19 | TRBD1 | CASSARQGARGYTF
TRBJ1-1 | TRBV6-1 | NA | CASSEIRTSTEAFF
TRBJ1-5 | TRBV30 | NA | CAWSSKNPGSNQPQHF
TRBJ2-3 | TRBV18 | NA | CASSRSGTDTQYF
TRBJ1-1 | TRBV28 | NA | CASRRQDMNTEAFF
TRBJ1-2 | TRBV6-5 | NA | CASSYSSEGSYGYTF
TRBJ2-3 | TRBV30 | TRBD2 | CAWSVVTSGFDTQYF
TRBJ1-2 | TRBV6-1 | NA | CASSDEAGVVYGYTF
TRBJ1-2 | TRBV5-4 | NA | CASSPTGDYGYTF
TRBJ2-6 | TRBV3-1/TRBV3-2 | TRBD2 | CASSQASGRASGANVLTF
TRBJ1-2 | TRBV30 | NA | CAWNPGGLINYGYTF
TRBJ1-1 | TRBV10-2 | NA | CASRPPGEGTEAFF
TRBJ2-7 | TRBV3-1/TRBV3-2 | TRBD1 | CASSQGTGGDEQYF